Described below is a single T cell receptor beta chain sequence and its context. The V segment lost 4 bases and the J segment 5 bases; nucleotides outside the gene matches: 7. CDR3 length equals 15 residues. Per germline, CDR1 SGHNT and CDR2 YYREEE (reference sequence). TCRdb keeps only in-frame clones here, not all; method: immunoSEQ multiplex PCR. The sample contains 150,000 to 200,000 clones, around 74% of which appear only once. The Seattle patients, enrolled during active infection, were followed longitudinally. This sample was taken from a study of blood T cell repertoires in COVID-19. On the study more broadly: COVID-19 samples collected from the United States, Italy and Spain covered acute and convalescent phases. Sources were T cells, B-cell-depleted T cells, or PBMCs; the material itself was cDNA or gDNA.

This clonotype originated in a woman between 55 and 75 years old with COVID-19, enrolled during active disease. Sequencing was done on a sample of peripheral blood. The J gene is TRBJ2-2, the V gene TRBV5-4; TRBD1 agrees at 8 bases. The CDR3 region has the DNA TGTGCCAGCAGCCTCCGGGACAGGCGGACCGGGGAGCTGTTTTTT. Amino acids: CASSLRDRRTGELFF.